This TCR beta chain was captured in a study of T cell responses to AZD1222 COVID-19 vaccine. General study points: Donor demographics were predominantly white British with a female majority; clonal diversity may be underestimated. Receipt of two AZD1222 doses was followed by a rise in Spike-specific TCR breadth and depth.

The V segment lost 3 bases and the J segment 2 bases; nucleotides outside the gene matches: 4. The CDR3 has 14 residues. Germline CDR1 reads KGHSH; CDR2 reads LQKENI. About this clone: Antigen unknown. This specimen includes other DNA sequences encoding the same CDR3.

Clones were sequenced by immunoSEQ multiplex PCR, and TCRdb holds only the in-frame ones, with some missing. Counted here are 150,000 to 200,000 clones, approximately 90% occurring once; the ten biggest clones make up 2.6%. This sequence joins TRBV18 and TRBJ2-7; 7 bases line up with TRBD1. The sequence came from an adult in good health. Sequenced material: peripheral blood, taken on day 0 of AZD1222 vaccination. The CDR3 sequence is CASSPRQGTYEQYF. CDR3 coding DNA: TGTGCCAGCTCACCGAGACAGGGTACCTACGAGCAGTACTTC.